This TCR beta chain derives from a study of cytomegalovirus exposure and HLA in healthy donors. As for the study in general: It was reported in a later analysis that the same platform had been used for the 120 or so validation repertoires as for the approximately 730 first-cohort repertoires.

Some clones are missing from TCRdb's copy, which holds only in-frame ones; the method was immunoSEQ multiplex PCR. The table has under 110,000 clones, about 85% seen once. Per the germline V gene, CDR1 is MNHEY and CDR2 is SMNVEV (reference sequence). The CDR3 is made up of 16 amino acids. V shed 1 base, J shed 5 bases, and the junction held 9 bases outside the gene matches. V is TRBV27 and J is TRBJ2-5; 8 bases fit TRBD1. The TCR sequence derives from a woman between 18 and 30 years old in good health and CMV-seropositive. Material for sequencing was PBMCs. The DNA of the CDR3 is TGTGCCAGCAGTTTATGGGCCCCAGGGGGCATGGAGACCCAGTACTTC. Translated, it gives CASSLWAPGGMETQYF.